Listed here are 2 T cell receptor beta chains from one sample, sequenced in a study of somatic mutations in cytotoxic T cells in rheumatoid arthritis. Only in-frame clones appear in the TCRdb table, and some are missing; sequencing was by immunoSEQ multiplex PCR. The sample yields around 15,000 clones, approximately 84% seen once. Sequenced material: CD8+ T cells sorted from blood. The origin of the receptors is an adult with rheumatoid arthritis.

The chain combines TRBV5-1 with TRBJ2-1; the D gene is possibly TRBD2 (5 bases). The CDR3 is made up of 14 amino acids. Trimming removed 4 bases at V and 0 bases at J, with 8 bases between. Germline values: CDR1 SGHRS, CDR2 YFSETQ. The DNA for the CDR3 is TGCGCCAGCAGCCCGGGATCCTCCTACAATGAGCAGTTCTTC. It translates to CASSPGSSYNEQFF. Combining the CDR3 with reference TRBV5-1 and TRBJ2-1 gives the whole variable domain KAGVTQTPRYLIKTRGQQVTLSCSPISGHRSVSWYQQTPGQGLQFLFEYFSETQRNKGNFPGRFSGRQFSNSRSEMNVSTLELGDSALYLCASSPGSSYNEQFFGPGTRLTVL.

The chain carries TRBV28 and TRBJ2-3; the match to TRBD2 covers 14 bases. Trimming removed 7 bases from V and 2 bases from J; junction bases left unmatched: 11. This CDR3 contains 18 residues. CDR1 MDHEN and CDR2 SYDVKM come from the germline V gene. CDR3 DNA sequence: TGTGCCAGCACCCCGGGGACTAGCGGGAGCTCAGCCACAGATACGCAGTATTTT. This codes for CASTPGTSGSSATDTQYF.